The entry that follows covers one TCR beta chain sequence. The V gene lost 0 bases and the J gene lost 5 bases, with 14 bases spanning the gap. This CDR3 comprises 15 residues. Looked up from germline, CDR1 is LGHNA and CDR2 is YSLEER. In the original analysis: By means of reference gene primer amplification, nucleated cell counts were estimated. Generated by immunoSEQ multiplex PCR, the TCRdb table keeps only in-frame clones and is missing some. V and J calls plus clone size are reproduced from that table; the DNA served to infer D and trimming. The sample yields around 160,000 clones, more than 70% seen once. The data originate from a study of blood T cell repertoires in COVID-19.

The chain links TRBV4-3 to TRBJ2-7; the D gene is possibly TRBD1 (5 bases). The receptor comes from a man aged 60 to 69 with active or convalescent COVID-19. The sample taken for sequencing was peripheral blood. This chain's CDR3 is CASSQEDRQGNEQYF. CDR3 nucleotide sequence: TGCGCCAGCAGCCAAGAAGACCGGCAGGGAAACGAGCAGTACTTC.